The source of this TCR beta chain is a study of early T cells in non-severe SARS-CoV-2 infection. Study as a whole: Chains from this unsorted whole-blood bulk RNA could not be paired.

Per the germline V gene, CDR1 is LGHNT and CDR2 is FRNRAP. The length of the CDR3 is 16 residues. Trimming removed 2 bases from V and 4 bases from J, with 17 bases in between. This clonotype came up many times. TCRdb re-called the 5' RACE reads with MiXCR, one entry per CDR3 protein. The repertoire holds roughly 23,000 distinct CDR3 sequences, 3.6% seen once, with around 5.6% in the top ten. This clonotype originated in an adult who was a healthcare worker with PCR-confirmed SARS-CoV-2 infection or an uninfected control (not recorded which). This chain links TRBV12-5 with TRBJ1-1; no clear D gene. The sequenced sample was whole blood. The CDR3 sequence is CASGLISGRSGTEAFF. DNA of the CDR3: TGTGCTAGTGGTTTGATCTCTGGACGGTCTGGCACTGAAGCTTTCTTT.